This T cell receptor beta chain is from a study of identical twins. Broader study findings: Twin-shared out-of-frame alpha sequences showed excess low generation probability.

MiXCR, applied by TCRdb to the 5' RACE reads, yields one record per CDR3 protein. Of 420,000 or so distinct CDR3 sequences listed, approximately 17% are singletons. Regarding this clonotype: Its antigen is currently unknown.

The CDR3 runs 14 residues. Germline CDR1 and CDR2: SGDLS and YYNGEE. The V gene lost 4 bases and the J gene lost 7 bases, with 15 bases spanning the gap. The sample consisted of naive T cells sorted from blood. The source of this sequence is a man aged 50 to 60 in good health. V and J are TRBV9 and TRBJ2-1; D is possibly TRBD1 (5 bases). The DNA for the CDR3 is TGTGCCAGCAGCATATCGTCAGGGATGAATGAGCAGTTCTTC. It encodes CASSISSGMNEQFF.